This TCR beta chain appears in the sequencing data of a study of blood T cell repertoires in COVID-19. Background on the study: T cells, B-cell-depleted T cells, or PBMCs supplied cDNA or gDNA.

Libraries were prepared by immunoSEQ multiplex PCR; TCRdb keeps only in-frame clonotypes and omits some of them. The sample yields 350,000 to 500,000 clones, over 75% seen once. V lost 4 bases and J lost 1, with 7 bases in between. The CDR3 loop spans 13 amino acids. Per the germline V gene, CDR1 is KGHSH and CDR2 is LQKENI. The receptor's source is a woman between 18 and 29 years old who had been exposed to COVID-19. The chain has TRBV18 and TRBJ2-5; D perhaps matches TRBD1 (5 bases). Material: PBMCs or T cells enriched from blood (not recorded which). The CDR3 spells CASSRQSQETQYF. The CDR3 bases are TGTGCCAGCTCACGACAGTCCCAAGAGACCCAGTACTTC.